A selection of T cell receptor beta chains follows, all from one sample in a study of blood T cell repertoires in COVID-19. Assay used: immunoSEQ multiplex PCR; TCRdb lists only in-frame clones, some missing. The sample lists over 85,000 clones; 92% were seen once. Sequences were obtained from peripheral blood. These receptor sequences come from a woman between 50 and 59 years old with COVID-19, enrolled during active disease. Both conserved end residues are part of each CDR3. Clone sizes are given selectively: once, few, many, or a class where the clone is expanded.

>-|TRBV6-1
CASSEPRGMGSPLHF
>once|TRBV5-1
CASSPGQTLNTEAFF
>-|TRBV28
CASIGGSNSPLHF
>once|TRBV19
CASSIPRSGNTIYF
>-|TRBV10-3
CAISEFKSSPLHF
>-|TRBV9
CASSVPRTGEGYTF
>-|TRBV9
CASSGYRVPGANVLTF
>-|TRBV27
CASSVDRGPYEQYF
>-|TRBV2
CASRETALYNEQFF
>-|TRBV19
CASTGRGTGELFF
>-|TRBV28
CASSTGTKEKLFF
>-|TRBV5-4
CASSLQGASTDTQYF
>-|TRBV28
CASSLFTGTGSQPQHF
>-|TRBV3-1/TRBV3-2
CASSQAGQGHGYTF
>once|TRBV28
CASSFSTNTEAFF
>-|TRBV27
CASSFLRLAGDYNEQFF
>-|TRBV28
CASSPRDSWRATEAFF
>-|TRBV5-6
CASSSRTGLFNSNQPQHF
>once|TRBV11-2
CASSLGRGGPVDTQYF
>-|TRBV28
CASSPQGILNSPLHF